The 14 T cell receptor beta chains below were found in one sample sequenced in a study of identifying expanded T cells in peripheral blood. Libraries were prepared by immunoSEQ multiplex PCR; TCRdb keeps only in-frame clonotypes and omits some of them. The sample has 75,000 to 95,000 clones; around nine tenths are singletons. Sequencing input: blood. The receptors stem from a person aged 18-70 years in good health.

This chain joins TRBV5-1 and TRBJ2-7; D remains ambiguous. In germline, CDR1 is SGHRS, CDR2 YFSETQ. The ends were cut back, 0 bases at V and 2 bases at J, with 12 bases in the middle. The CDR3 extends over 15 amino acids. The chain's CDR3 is CASSLARVGTYEQYF. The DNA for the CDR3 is TGCGCCAGCAGCTTGGCAAGGGTAGGAACCTACGAGCAGTACTTC. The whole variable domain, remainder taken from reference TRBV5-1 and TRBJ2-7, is KAGVTQTPRYLIKTRGQQVTLSCSPISGHRSVSWYQQTPGQGLQFLFEYFSETQRNKGNFPGRFSGRQFSNSRSEMNVSTLELGDSALYLCASSLARVGTYEQYFGPGTRLTVT.

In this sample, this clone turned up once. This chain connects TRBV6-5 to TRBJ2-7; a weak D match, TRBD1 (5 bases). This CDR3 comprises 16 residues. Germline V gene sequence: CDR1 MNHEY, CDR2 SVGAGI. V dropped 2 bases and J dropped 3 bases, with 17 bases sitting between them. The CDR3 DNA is TGTGCCAGCAGTTACACATACGGGCAGGGCGGCTACGAGCAGTACTTC. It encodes CASSYTYGQGGYEQYF.

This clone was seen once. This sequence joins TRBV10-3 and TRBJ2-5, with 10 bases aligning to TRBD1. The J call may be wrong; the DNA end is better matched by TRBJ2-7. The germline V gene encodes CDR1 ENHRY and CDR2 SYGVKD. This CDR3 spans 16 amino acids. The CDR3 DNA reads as TGTGCCATCAGTGAGCCTGGGACAGGGGAACCCTACGAGCAGTACTTC. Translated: CAISEPGTGEPYEQYF.

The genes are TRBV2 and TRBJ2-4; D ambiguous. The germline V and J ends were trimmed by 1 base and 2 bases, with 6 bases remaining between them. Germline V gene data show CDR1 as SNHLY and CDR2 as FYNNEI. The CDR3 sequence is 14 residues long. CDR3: CASSEGMTKNIQYF. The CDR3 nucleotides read TGTGCCAGCAGTGAAGGGATGACCAAAAACATTCAGTACTTC.

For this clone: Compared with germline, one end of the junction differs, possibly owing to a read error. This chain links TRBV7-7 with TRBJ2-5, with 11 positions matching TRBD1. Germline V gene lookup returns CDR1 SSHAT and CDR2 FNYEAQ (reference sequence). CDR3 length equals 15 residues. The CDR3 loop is CASSLGTGGKETQYF. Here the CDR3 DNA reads TGTGCTAGCAGCTTAGGGACAGGGGGTAAAGAGACCCAGTACTTC.

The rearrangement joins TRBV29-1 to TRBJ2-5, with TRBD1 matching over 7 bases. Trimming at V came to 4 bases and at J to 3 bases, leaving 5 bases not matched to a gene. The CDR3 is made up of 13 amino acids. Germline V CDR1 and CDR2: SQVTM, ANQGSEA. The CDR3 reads CSVVLDRKETQYF. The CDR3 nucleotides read TGCAGCGTTGTTCTGGACAGGAAAGAGACCCAGTACTTC.

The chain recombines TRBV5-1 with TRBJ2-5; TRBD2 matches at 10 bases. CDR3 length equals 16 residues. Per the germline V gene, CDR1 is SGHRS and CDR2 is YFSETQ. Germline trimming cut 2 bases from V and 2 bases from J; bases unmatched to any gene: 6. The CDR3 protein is CASSFPSGGSQETQYF. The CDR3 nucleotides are TGCGCCAGCAGCTTCCCTAGCGGGGGAAGTCAAGAGACCCAGTACTTC.

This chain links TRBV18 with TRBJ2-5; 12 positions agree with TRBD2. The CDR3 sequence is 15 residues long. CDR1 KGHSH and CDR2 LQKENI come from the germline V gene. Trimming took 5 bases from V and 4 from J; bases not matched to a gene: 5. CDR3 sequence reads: CASSKTSGSAETQYF. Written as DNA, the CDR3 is TGTGCCAGCTCAAAGACTAGCGGGAGTGCAGAGACCCAGTACTTC.

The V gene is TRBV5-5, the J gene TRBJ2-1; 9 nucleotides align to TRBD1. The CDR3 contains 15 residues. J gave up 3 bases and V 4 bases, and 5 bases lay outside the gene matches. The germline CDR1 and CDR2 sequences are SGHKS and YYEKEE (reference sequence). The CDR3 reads CASSPGQGVYNEQFF. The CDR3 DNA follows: TGTGCCAGCAGCCCGGGACAGGGAGTCTACAATGAGCAGTTCTTC.

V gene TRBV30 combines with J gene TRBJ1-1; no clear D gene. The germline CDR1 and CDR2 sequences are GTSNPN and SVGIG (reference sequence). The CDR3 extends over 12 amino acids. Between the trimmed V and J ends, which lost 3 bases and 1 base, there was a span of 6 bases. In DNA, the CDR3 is TGTGCCTGGAGAGCCGGGAACACTGAAGCTTTCTTT. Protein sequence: CAWRAGNTEAFF.

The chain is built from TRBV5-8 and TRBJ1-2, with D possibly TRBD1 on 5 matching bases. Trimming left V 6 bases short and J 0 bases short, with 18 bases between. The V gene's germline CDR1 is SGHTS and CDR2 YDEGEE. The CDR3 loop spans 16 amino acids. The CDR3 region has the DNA TGTGCCAGCAACACCCCCGGGGCCTGGCCTAACTATGGCTACACCTTC. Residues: CASNTPGAWPNYGYTF.

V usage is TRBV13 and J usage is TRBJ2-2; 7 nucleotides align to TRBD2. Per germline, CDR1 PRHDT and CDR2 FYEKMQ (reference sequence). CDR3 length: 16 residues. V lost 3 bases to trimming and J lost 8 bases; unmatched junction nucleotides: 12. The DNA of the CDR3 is TGTGCCAGCAGCTTCGGCTCTTTAGCGGGCATTGGGGAGCTGTTTTTT. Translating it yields CASSFGSLAGIGELFF. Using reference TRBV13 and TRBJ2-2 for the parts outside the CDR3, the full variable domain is AAGVIQSPRHLIKEKRETATLKCYPIPRHDTVYWYQQGPGQDPQFLISFYEKMQSDKGSIPDRFSAQQFSDYHSELNMSSLELGDSALYFCASSFGSLAGIGELFFGEGSRLTVL.

The CDR3 sequence is CASSSRTSGASGELFF. For the CDR3, the DNA is TGCGCCAGCAGCTCTAGGACTAGCGGGGCCTCCGGGGAGCTGTTTTTT. V and J are TRBV5-1 and TRBJ2-2, with TRBD2 identical over 12 bases. The V gene's germline CDR1 is SGHRS and CDR2 YFSETQ. This CDR3 comprises 16 residues. J was trimmed by 6 bases and V by 3 bases; bases with no gene match: 6.

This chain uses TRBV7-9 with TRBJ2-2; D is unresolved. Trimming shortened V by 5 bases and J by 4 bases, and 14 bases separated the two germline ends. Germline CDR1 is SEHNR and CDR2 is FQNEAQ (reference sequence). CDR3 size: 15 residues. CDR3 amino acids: CASSPAGFATGELFF. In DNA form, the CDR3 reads TGTGCCAGCAGCCCCGCCGGGTTCGCCACCGGGGAGCTGTTTTTT.